Below, one TCR beta chain is given with its context. Its antigen is unknown. The data belong to a study of OX40 agonist ivuxolimab in advanced cancers. Study details: Patients treated during dose escalation were battling hepatocellular carcinoma, melanoma, renal cell or head and neck cancer. Earlier treatment with anti-PD-1, anti-PD-L1 or anti-CTLA-4 was permitted, and under 50% had received some. Overall study findings and caveats: Averaging showed that CD8+ T cells had more expanded clones than CD4+ did. The CD4+ and CD8+ T cells in the blood had expanded clonally by week 6 at 0.1 to 3.0 mg/kg.

Generated by immunoSEQ multiplex PCR, the TCRdb table keeps only in-frame clones and is missing some. The table lists 80,000 to 100,000 clones, about 90% of them singletons. This sequence was found in an adult with an advanced solid tumor such as melanoma, head and neck, liver or kidney cancer. The sequenced sample was CD4+ or CD8+ T cells sorted from blood, obtained in a trial of the OX40 agonist ivuxolimab.

CDR3 bases: TGTGCCAGCATTTCTGGAATAGCCGAGACCCAGTACTTC. Translation gives CASISGIAETQYF. The rearrangement joins TRBV2 to TRBJ2-5, with D hard to call. The CDR3 loop spans 13 amino acids. Germline lookup yields CDR1 SNHLY and CDR2 FYNNEI. The germline V and J ends were trimmed by 7 bases and 5 bases, with 14 bases remaining between them.